These 25 T cell receptor beta chains came from one sample sequenced in a study of cytomegalovirus exposure and HLA in healthy donors. Primers for the PCR totalled 60 Vbeta and 13 Jbeta. Profiling relied on immunoSEQ multiplex PCR, and the TCRdb table lists in-frame clones only, not all of them. The sample holds roughly 110,000 clones, roughly 73% seen once. Material: PBMCs. Every receptor here comes from a man younger than 45 in good health and CMV-seronegative.

The V gene is TRBV10-3, the J gene TRBJ2-3, with 7 bases aligning to TRBD2. Trimming cost V 4 bases and J 3 bases; bases outside gene matches: 4. Germline V gene lookup returns CDR1 ENHRY and CDR2 SYGVKD. This CDR3 is built from 14 residues. The CDR3 here is CAISATSPTDTQYF. CDR3 sequence (DNA): TGTGCCATCAGTGCGACTAGCCCGACAGATACGCAGTATTTT.

V gene TRBV5-6 combines with J gene TRBJ2-4; TRBD2 agrees at 9 bases. With 0 bases clipped from V and 5 bases from J, the junction kept 6 bases outside the gene matches. The germline V gene has CDR1 SGHDT and CDR2 YYEEEE. The CDR3 runs 16 residues. CDR3 DNA: TGTGCCAGCAGCTTGGCTGTAGCGGGAGTCGAAAACATTCAGTACTTC. It encodes CASSLAVAGVENIQYF.

The chain uses TRBV7-9 and TRBJ1-4; 7 bases match TRBD1. There are 16 residues in the CDR3. V gave up 5 bases and J gave up 0 bases; unmatched junction bases: 6. CDR1 is SEHNR, CDR2 FQNEAQ, per germline (reference sequence). The DNA of the CDR3 is TGTGCCAGCAGCCCAGGGACAGACTCAACTAATGAAAAACTGTTTTTT. It yields the protein CASSPGTDSTNEKLFF.

This chain links TRBV19 with TRBJ2-7, with 10 positions matching TRBD2. The trim removed 4 bases at V and 6 bases at J, leaving 12 bases unmatched. Germline CDR1 is LNHDA and CDR2 is SQIVND (reference sequence). This CDR3 has 16 residues. The CDR3 loop reads CASSTPAGGTFSEQYF. CDR3 sequence (DNA): TGTGCCAGTAGTACCCCAGCGGGAGGGACTTTTAGCGAGCAGTACTTC.

The chain couples TRBV30 to TRBJ1-3; possibly TRBD1 for D (5 bases). This CDR3 comprises 14 residues. CDR1 and CDR2 from the germline V gene are GTSNPN and SVGIG (reference sequence). Trimming took off 0 bases at V and 2 bases at J, with 8 bases between the two ends. The CDR3 nucleotides read TGTGCCTGGAGTGTAGGGGCGGCTGGAAACACCATATATTTT. Its protein is CAWSVGAAGNTIYF.

The chain employs TRBV5-6 and TRBJ2-3; 8 nucleotides align to TRBD2. The CDR3 consists of 14 residues. CDR1 SGHDT and CDR2 YYEEEE come from the germline V gene. V gave up 6 bases and J gave up 3 bases; unmatched junction bases: 6. In DNA form, the CDR3 reads TGTGCCAGCATCGGCGGGGGGCGGACAGATACGCAGTATTTT. This gives the protein CASIGGGRTDTQYF.

This clone was picked up one time. The chain combines TRBV9 with TRBJ2-6, with 7 positions matching TRBD2. CDR3 length: 16 amino acids. CDR1 is SGDLS, CDR2 YYNGEE, per germline. The J segment lost 4 bases and the V segment lost 3 bases, leaving 7 bases of the junction unmatched. CDR3 loop: CASSALGGTGANVLTF. CDR3 in DNA: TGTGCCAGCAGCGCCCTGGGAGGGACCGGGGCCAACGTCCTGACTTTC.

The J gene is TRBJ1-6, the V gene TRBV10-3, with TRBD1 matching 9 bases. The CDR3 runs to 15 residues. Germline V gene lookup returns CDR1 ENHRY and CDR2 SYGVKD. After removal of 6 bases from V and 10 bases from J, the junction contained 10 bases not matched to a gene. CDR3 region: CAIRGTGGGESPLHF. The CDR3 nucleotides are TGTGCCATCAGGGGTACAGGGGGCGGAGAATCACCCCTCCACTTT.

This chain joins TRBV19 and TRBJ1-2; D gene uncertain. The CDR3 is 14 amino acids. Germline V CDR1 and CDR2: LNHDA, SQIVND (reference sequence). V dropped 4 bases and J dropped 7 bases, with 16 bases sitting between them. CDR3 residues: CASSTPAGRGGYTF. The CDR3 DNA reads TGTGCCAGTAGTACCCCCGCGGGCCGGGGTGGCTACACCTTC.

The V gene is TRBV9, the J gene TRBJ2-7, with a possible D match to TRBD2 (7 bases). V lost 7 bases and J lost 5, with 19 bases in between. CDR1 and CDR2 from the germline V gene are SGDLS and YYNGEE. The length of the CDR3 is 14 residues. The CDR3 sequence: CASGGGGSSDEQYF. DNA for the CDR3: TGTGCCAGCGGGGGGGGCGGCTCGTCGGACGAGCAGTACTTC.

The chain uses TRBV9 and TRBJ1-4; 10 bases line up with TRBD1. Germline CDR1 reads SGDLS; CDR2 reads YYNGEE. With 6 bases clipped from V and 3 bases from J, the junction kept 5 bases outside the gene matches. This CDR3 comprises 15 residues. CDR3 sequence: CASTRTGGPNEKLFF. The DNA for the CDR3 is TGTGCCAGCACCAGGACAGGGGGGCCTAATGAAAAACTGTTTTTT. Full variable domain (rest looked up from reference TRBV9 and TRBJ1-4): DSGVTQTPKHLITATGQRVTLRCSPRSGDLSVYWYQQSLDQGLQFLIQYYNGEERAKGNILERFSAQQFPDLHSELNLSSLELGDSALYFCASTRTGGPNEKLFFGSGTQLSVL.

This rearrangement joins TRBV4-2 to TRBJ2-1; 9 nucleotides agree with TRBD2. V lost 0 bases to trimming and J lost 8 bases; unmatched junction nucleotides: 14. This CDR3 comprises 18 residues. Germline V gives CDR1 LGHNA, CDR2 YNFKEQ. The CDR3 sequence: CASSQEAGGPVSGYEQFF. DNA of the CDR3: TGTGCCAGCAGCCAAGAGGCGGGGGGGCCGGTTAGTGGCTATGAGCAGTTCTTC.

This clone has only a few counts. The chain recombines TRBV4-2 with TRBJ1-5; perhaps TRBD1 as D (5 bases). V lost 0 bases and J 6 bases, leaving 6 bases between the germline ends. Germline V lookup: CDR1 LGHNA, CDR2 YNFKEQ. The CDR3 spans 13 residues. The chain's CDR3 is CASSQDRVQPQHF. In nucleotides, the CDR3 is TGTGCCAGCAGCCAAGACAGGGTTCAGCCCCAGCATTTT.

This clone appeared once. The chain uses TRBV5-1 and TRBJ2-1; TRBD2 matches 12 bases. With V trimmed by 4 bases and J by 4 bases, 9 bases remained unmatched. This CDR3 is 17 amino acids long. Germline values: CDR1 SGHRS, CDR2 YFSETQ. As DNA, the CDR3 is TGCGCCAGCAGCCCAAGAAGACTAGCGGGAGTTTACAATGAGCAGTTCTTC. Translating it yields CASSPRRLAGVYNEQFF. Full variable domain (remainder filled in from reference TRBV5-1 and TRBJ2-1): KAGVTQTPRYLIKTRGQQVTLSCSPISGHRSVSWYQQTPGQGLQFLFEYFSETQRNKGNFPGRFSGRQFSNSRSEMNVSTLELGDSALYLCASSPRRLAGVYNEQFFGPGTRLTVL.

The chain combines TRBV11-2 with TRBJ1-1; D is undetermined. CDR3 length: 15 amino acids. V lost 3 bases, J lost 0 bases, and 11 bases lay in between. Germline values: CDR1 SGHAT, CDR2 FQNNGV. The CDR3 DNA sequence: TGTGCCAGCAGCTTCAGTGAACCCATGAACACTGAAGCTTTCTTT. Translated: CASSFSEPMNTEAFF.

The CDR3 region is CASSLEYITGELFF. The CDR3 DNA sequence: TGCGCCAGCAGCTTGGAATACATCACCGGGGAGCTGTTTTTT. This chain uses TRBV5-1 with TRBJ2-2; no definite D call. Trimming shortened V by 0 bases and J by 4 bases, and 7 bases separated the two germline ends. The CDR3 is 14 amino acids. Germline CDR1 is SGHRS and CDR2 is YFSETQ.

The CDR3 reads CASSLAGGVYGSPLHF. The CDR3 nucleotides are TGCGCCAGCAGCTTGGCCGGGGGAGTTTATGGTTCACCCCTCCACTTT. This chain links TRBV5-1 with TRBJ1-6; D possibly corresponds to TRBD1 (5 bases). V gave up 0 bases and J gave up 9 bases, with 16 bases separating them. The germline V gene has CDR1 SGHRS and CDR2 YFSETQ. This CDR3 spans 16 amino acids. Full variable domain (outside the CDR3, taken from reference TRBV5-1 and TRBJ1-6): KAGVTQTPRYLIKTRGQQVTLSCSPISGHRSVSWYQQTPGQGLQFLFEYFSETQRNKGNFPGRFSGRQFSNSRSEMNVSTLELGDSALYLCASSLAGGVYGSPLHFGNGTRLTVT.

V usage is TRBV19 and J usage is TRBJ2-7; 7 bases are a match to TRBD1. V gave up 3 bases and J gave up 5 bases; unmatched junction bases: 4. CDR3 length: 13 amino acids. Looked up from germline, CDR1 is LNHDA and CDR2 is SQIVND (reference sequence). The CDR3 loop is CASSIRGYDEQYF. As DNA, the CDR3 is TGTGCCAGTAGTATCAGGGGGTACGACGAGCAGTACTTC.

The V call is TRBV2, the J call TRBJ1-5; the match to TRBD1 covers 7 bases. Looked up from germline, CDR1 is SNHLY and CDR2 is FYNNEI. V shed 5 bases, J shed 4 bases, and the junction held 5 bases outside the gene matches. The CDR3 has 14 amino acids. The CDR3 DNA is TGTGCCAGCAGTCGAAGGACAGGAAATCAGCCCCAGCATTTT. As protein: CASSRRTGNQPQHF.

This clone was seen only a few times. The rearrangement uses TRBV4-1 and TRBJ2-2; 14 nucleotides align to TRBD2. Germline V gene data show CDR1 as MGHRA and CDR2 as YSYEKL. V trimming: 1 base; J trimming: 4 bases; junction bases outside the gene matches: 8. This CDR3 is built from 19 residues. CDR3 in amino acids: CASSQGLFGLAGGTGELFF. In DNA, the CDR3 is TGCGCCAGCAGCCAAGGTCTATTCGGACTAGCGGGGGGCACCGGGGAGCTGTTTTTT.

This rearrangement joins TRBV5-6 to TRBJ2-5; D possibly corresponds to TRBD2 (5 bases). The length of the CDR3 is 13 residues. The germline gives CDR1 SGHDT, CDR2 YYEEEE. Trimming stripped 4 bases from V and 4 bases from J, with 11 bases between. CDR3 amino acids: CASSNLGRETQYF. CDR3 DNA: TGTGCCAGCAGCAACCTAGGGAGAGAGACCCAGTACTTC.

The chain joins TRBV11-1 to TRBJ1-2, with 8 bases aligning to TRBD1. This CDR3 has 15 amino acids. The V and J ends lost 5 bases and 0 bases, in that order; junction bases with no gene match: 5. Germline assignment: CDR1 SGHAT and CDR2 FQDESV (reference sequence). The CDR3 reads CASSPTTGANYGYTF. CDR3 sequence (DNA): TGTGCCAGCAGCCCAACGACAGGGGCTAACTATGGCTACACCTTC.

CDR3 amino acids: CASSLGHQNTEAFF. The DNA for the CDR3 is TGTGCCAGCAGCTTAGGACACCAGAACACTGAAGCTTTCTTT. The chain recombines TRBV11-2 with TRBJ1-1; no clear D gene. CDR3 length equals 14 residues. Looked up from germline, CDR1 is SGHAT and CDR2 is FQNNGV. The V and J ends lost 1 base and 1 base respectively, with 7 bases between them.

This sequence joins TRBV28 and TRBJ1-5, with a weak D call TRBD1 (6 bases). V was shortened by 3 bases and J by 3 bases, with 12 bases between the two germline ends. CDR3 length: 15 residues. CDR1 MDHEN and CDR2 SYDVKM come from the germline V gene. The CDR3 sequence: CASSLWQGINQPQHF. As DNA, the CDR3 is TGTGCCAGCAGTTTGTGGCAGGGGATCAATCAGCCCCAGCATTTT.

The rearrangement joins TRBV9 to TRBJ2-5; 9 bases agree with TRBD2. V shed 3 bases, J shed 3 bases, and the junction held 3 bases outside the gene matches. This CDR3 has 14 residues. The germline gives CDR1 SGDLS, CDR2 YYNGEE. The CDR3 coding sequence is TGTGCCAGCAGCGGGGGGACTAGCAAAGAGACCCAGTACTTC. Protein product: CASSGGTSKETQYF.